These 22 T cell receptor beta chains were sequenced from one sample in a study of Ad26.COV2.S vaccination and SARS-CoV-2 variants. Measured with immunoSEQ multiplex PCR; TCRdb has only the in-frame clones, and not every one. The sample consists of about 180,000 clones, 70% to 90% of them appearing once. Sequencing used peripheral blood, obtained after recovery from COVID-19. These receptors were collected from a human donor who had recovered from COVID-19.

This clone came up many times. Other DNA variants within this sample encode the same CDR3. This sequence joins TRBV7-7 and TRBJ2-1; 11 bases are shared with TRBD2. Germline CDR1 and CDR2: SSHAT and FNYEAQ (reference sequence). This CDR3 has 15 amino acids. J lost 2 bases, V lost 4 bases, and 1 base had no gene match. CDR3 loop: CASSSGLAAYNEQFF. CDR3 sequence (DNA): TGTGCCAGCAGCTCGGGACTAGCGGCCTACAATGAGCAGTTCTTC.

DNA for the CDR3: TGCAGCGCCCGACTAGCGGGGCTGCTCAATGAGCAGTTCTTC. It codes for CSARLAGLLNEQFF. V is TRBV29-1 and J is TRBJ2-1; 11 bases are a match to TRBD2. V trimming: 7 bases; J trimming: 6 bases; junction bases outside the gene matches: 8. The length of the CDR3 is 14 residues. CDR1 is SQVTM and CDR2 is ANQGSEA in the germline V gene.

This chain uses TRBV18 with TRBJ2-7; TRBD1 matches at 12 bases. V lost 3 bases to trimming and J lost 3 bases; unmatched junction nucleotides: 9. CDR1 is KGHSH, CDR2 LQKENI, per germline. The CDR3 is made up of 17 amino acids. This chain's CDR3 is CASSPKTGTGGNYEQYF. DNA for the CDR3: TGTGCCAGCTCACCTAAGACCGGGACAGGGGGCAACTACGAGCAGTACTTC. Full variable domain (remainder filled in from reference TRBV18 and TRBJ2-7): NAGVMQNPRHLVRRRGQEARLRCSPMKGHSHVYWYRQLPEEGLKFMVYLQKENIIDESGMPKERFSAEFPKEGPSILRIQQVVRGDSAAYFCASSPKTGTGGNYEQYFGPGTRLTVT.

This clone has a handful of counts. J is TRBJ1-1 and V is TRBV6-5; the match to TRBD1 covers 10 bases. J gave up 4 bases and V 8 bases, and 4 bases lay outside the gene matches. This CDR3 is 13 amino acids long. Germline V gene data show CDR1 as MNHEY and CDR2 as SVGAGI. CDR3 nucleotides: TGTGCCAGCCGACAGGGGGCACGCACTGAAGCTTTCTTT. Its translation: CASRQGARTEAFF.

This clone was observed many times. The chain carries TRBV27 and TRBJ1-2; D is unresolved. The CDR3 has 15 residues. Deletions cut 1 base from V and 4 bases from J, with 13 bases between. CDR1 is MNHEY and CDR2 is SMNVEV in the germline V gene (reference sequence). CDR3 amino acids: CASSLFSGIGYGYTF. Here the CDR3 DNA reads TGTGCCAGCAGTTTATTCTCGGGTATAGGCTATGGCTACACCTTC.

V is TRBV14 and J is TRBJ2-2; 9 bases map to TRBD1. The CDR3 has 14 amino acids. The J segment lost 3 bases and the V segment lost 7 bases, leaving 3 bases of the junction unmatched. CDR1 is SGHDN, CDR2 FVKESK, per germline. As DNA, the CDR3 is TGTGCCAGCAAGGGACAGGGTTACACCGGGGAGCTGTTTTTT. Its protein is CASKGQGYTGELFF.

This clone appeared a few times. The genes are TRBV6-2 or TRBV6-3 and TRBJ1-5; D remains unclear. V lost 0 bases and J lost 4, with 13 bases in between. Germline CDR1 MNHEY, CDR2 SVGEGT. CDR3 size: 16 residues. The CDR3 loop reads CASSYSRTEQNQPQHF. CDR3 coding DNA: TGTGCCAGCAGTTACTCTAGGACGGAACAGAATCAGCCCCAGCATTTT.

The rearrangement joins TRBV7-9 to TRBJ1-4; D ambiguous. The length of the CDR3 is 16 residues. Germline V gives CDR1 SEHNR, CDR2 FQNEAQ (reference sequence). Between the trimmed V and J ends, which lost 5 bases and 8 bases, there was a span of 21 bases. In DNA, the CDR3 is TGTGCCAGCAGCCGCACTCTGGAGGGTTGGTGGGAAAAACTGTTTTTT. Protein product: CASSRTLEGWWEKLFF.

The chain employs TRBV4-1 and TRBJ2-2, with 11 bases matching TRBD1. Germline CDR1 MGHRA, CDR2 YSYEKL. The CDR3 length is 17 residues. The V and J ends lost 4 bases and 0 bases, in that order; junction bases with no gene match: 4. CDR3 coding DNA: TGCGCCAGCAGCCCTGGACAGGGGGCGTCGAACACCGGGGAGCTGTTTTTT. Its translation: CASSPGQGASNTGELFF.

The chain combines TRBV12-2 with TRBJ2-5; TRBD1 was called by the table and not checked on the DNA. TRBV12-2 is designated a pseudogene. This CDR3 is 15 amino acids long. CDR3 protein: CASRPRTGYQETQYF. In nucleotides, the CDR3 is TGTGCAAGTCGCCCCCGGACAGGCTACCAAGAGACCCAGTACTTC.

The genes are TRBV10-3 and TRBJ1-3; D might be TRBD1 (5 bases). Germline V gene sequence: CDR1 ENHRY, CDR2 SYGVKD. Trimming removed 6 bases at V and 6 bases at J, with 9 bases between. This CDR3 has 12 residues. The CDR3 here is CAISADKNTIYF. The CDR3 DNA is TGTGCCATCAGCGCGGACAAAAACACCATATATTTT.

The V gene is TRBV7-3, the J gene TRBJ2-3; 10 bases agree with TRBD2. This CDR3 is built from 17 residues. V was clipped by 0 bases and J by 5 bases; unmatched bases: 8. Germline V gene sequence: CDR1 SGHTA, CDR2 FQGTGA. The CDR3 region is CASSLTASGRALDTQYF. The CDR3 bases are TGTGCCAGCAGCTTAACCGCGAGCGGGAGGGCCTTAGATACGCAGTATTTT.

This clone showed up just once. The chain is built from TRBV5-6 and TRBJ1-2, with D perhaps TRBD1 (5 bases). Trimming removed 4 bases at V and 6 bases at J, with 10 bases between. The CDR3 loop spans 12 amino acids. From germline, CDR1 is SGHDT and CDR2 YYEEEE. CDR3 sequence reads: CASSRDSDGYTF. The CDR3 nucleotides are TGTGCCAGCAGCAGGGACTCCGATGGCTACACCTTC.

The V gene is TRBV5-1, the J gene TRBJ2-7; 7 bases match TRBD1. Germline V gives CDR1 SGHRS, CDR2 YFSETQ. Unmatched junction bases numbered 7, after V lost 1 base and J lost 3 bases. The CDR3 contains 15 residues. CDR3 region: CASSLMAGGGYEQYF. The CDR3 bases are TGCGCCAGCAGCTTGATGGCAGGGGGTGGCTACGAGCAGTACTTC.

The DNA for the CDR3 is TGCAGCGTTGGTAATCTTCTAGCTAACTATGGCTACACCTTC. Amino acids: CSVGNLLANYGYTF. The V and J genes are TRBV29-1 and TRBJ1-2; no clear D. CDR3 length: 14 residues. V lost 4 bases and J lost 0, with 12 bases in between. CDR1 is SQVTM and CDR2 is ANQGSEA in the germline V gene.

This clone appeared once. V usage is TRBV5-1 and J usage is TRBJ1-2; D is undetermined. There are 14 residues in the CDR3. Germline V lookup: CDR1 SGHRS, CDR2 YFSETQ. V lost 0 bases and J lost 2, with 8 bases in between. The CDR3 region has the DNA TGCGCCAGCAGCTTGGAGGGCGGCAACTATGGCTACACCTTC. It codes for CASSLEGGNYGYTF.

V and J are TRBV11-2 and TRBJ2-7; no firm D call. The germline CDR1 and CDR2 sequences are SGHAT and FQNNGV. The germline V and J ends were trimmed by 5 bases and 3 bases, with 14 bases remaining between them. The CDR3 is 14 residues long. CDR3 coding DNA: TGTGCCAGCAGCCCACCTGGACGGAGCTACGAGCAGTACTTC. Translated, it gives CASSPPGRSYEQYF.

V is TRBV19 and J is TRBJ1-4; TRBD1 aligns across 9 bases. V shed 4 bases, J shed 3 bases, and the junction held 6 bases outside the gene matches. The CDR3 has 16 residues. Germline-derived CDR1 and CDR2 are LNHDA and SQIVND (reference sequence). The CDR3, as DNA: TGTGCCAGTAGTAATCCGGGACAGGGTCCTAATGAAAAACTGTTTTTT. Amino acids: CASSNPGQGPNEKLFF.

The chain links TRBV7-6 to TRBJ2-7, with 7 nucleotides matching TRBD1. V shed 3 bases and J 3 bases; nucleotides not matched to a gene: 5. Germline V gives CDR1 SGHVS, CDR2 FNYEAQ. The CDR3 has 14 amino acids. Written as DNA, the CDR3 is TGTGCCAGCAGCTTCTCACAGGGGAACTACGAGCAGTACTTC. Encoded protein: CASSFSQGNYEQYF.

The CDR3 loop reads CASSAGGYSNTEAFF. DNA for the CDR3: TGTGCCAGCAGCGCTGGCGGGTACTCGAACACTGAAGCTTTCTTT. The V gene is TRBV9, the J gene TRBJ1-1; D not certain. This CDR3 is built from 15 residues. CDR1 and CDR2 (germline): SGDLS, YYNGEE. V lost 3 bases, J lost 1 base, and 13 bases lay in between.

This clone was seen only a few times. This chain links TRBV3-1 (or the pseudogene TRBV3-2) with TRBJ2-5, with 8 bases identical to TRBD2. This CDR3 is 16 amino acids long. The germline CDR1 and CDR2 sequences are LGHDT and YNNKEL (reference sequence). With 4 bases clipped from V and 3 bases from J, the junction kept 10 bases outside the gene matches. The DNA of the CDR3 is TGTGCCAGCAGCCTTACGGCGGGAGGCCGGGAAGAGACCCAGTACTTC. This sequence encodes CASSLTAGGREETQYF.

The chain carries TRBV5-1 and TRBJ2-3; 8 bases fit TRBD2. The trim removed 0 bases at V and 0 bases at J, leaving 3 bases unmatched. CDR3 size: 16 residues. The germline CDR1 and CDR2 sequences are SGHRS and YFSETQ. CDR3 region: CASSLDSGVSTDTQYF. For the CDR3, the DNA is TGCGCCAGCAGCTTGGATAGCGGGGTTAGCACAGATACGCAGTATTTT.